This T cell receptor beta chain was obtained from a study of IL-17A CD8 T cells in psoriatic arthritis synovium. For the wider study: The study was designed to define the phenotype, molecular profile and function of synovial IL-17A+CD8+ T cells in the pathogenesis of psoriatic arthritis. The research as a whole found: In a couple of patients, many Tc17 clones were shared with the synovial Tc1 population, giving Morisita overlap indices above 0.75. Although some individual clones took up over 4.5% of the repertoire, most synovial CD8+ subsets stayed polyclonal. Cells were obtained from synovial fluid rather than synovial tissue, because no psoriatic arthritis synovial tissue samples were available. TCR sequencing covered only three patients, which the authors acknowledged as a limited sample size.

CD3+ T cells were isolated magnetically, stimulated for about 1.5 hours with PMA and ionomycin, and then labeled using IL-17A and IFNgamma cytokine secretion assays. Synovial fluid effusions were aspirated from actively inflamed joints of psoriatic arthritis patients. For each patient, synovial fluid served as the source from which three memory CD8+ T cell populations were isolated by sorting: Tc1 cells (IL-17A-IFNgamma+), Tc17 cells (IL-17A+) and the bulk memory fraction, allowing their TCR repertoires to be compared. Psoriatic arthritis patients met the Classification of Psoriatic Arthritis Study Group (CASPAR) criteria. Cytokine-secreting cells were counterstained with a viability dye and with anti-CD3, CD8, CD14 and CD4 antibodies and were sorted on a BD FACSAria. In three patients with psoriatic arthritis, sorted CD8+ T cell subsets from synovial fluid were put through TCRbeta sequencing. Synovial fluid mononuclear cells were isolated using Lymphoprep and were cryopreserved in liquid nitrogen prior to use. Around 50% fetal calf serum and around 9.1% dimethyl sulfoxide were contained in the cryopreservation medium.

In regard to this clone: Its antigen target is currently unknown. Base-call qualities are not available, and no considerably larger clone is one nucleotide away.

After DNA extraction (Qiagen), TCRbeta V-D-J rearrangements were amplified in a bias-controlled manner and then sequenced at high throughput (immunoSEQ; Adaptive Biotech). On the authors' methods: Productive sequences were analyzed at sequence level using the immunoSEQ Analyzer platform. Clonality was calculated as 1 minus Pielou's evenness, with values from 0 (highly polyclonal) to 1 (monoclonal). The Morisita index, which runs from 0 (no similarity) to 1 (complete similarity), was used to measure repertoire overlap between subsets. Drawn from immuneACCESS, this table holds only the in-frame rearrangements with V and J called that TCRdb kept. Clones are partly lost; checked studies trace under half to an unresolved V gene and leave the rest unexplained. The V and J calls and the clone size are those of that table, but D and trimming were determined from the DNA. Across this sample there are 2,000 to 2,500 clones, with 72% seen only once. The biggest ten clones account for roughly 16% of the sample.

This receptor was taken from a human donor with psoriatic arthritis. Sequencing input: IFN-gamma+ CD8+ T cells from synovial fluid. The cell subset or site label on this specimen signifies: IL-17A-IFNgamma+ memory CD8+ (Tc1) cells.

The CDR3 in this case is CASSLAGTPTTEGYTF. The bases read TGTGCCAGCAGCTTAGCGGGAACTCCGACGACGGAGGGCTACACCTTC. Recombination joined TRBV7-9 with TRBJ1-2, with no reliable assignment of the D segment. V is reduced by 0 bases and J by 8 bases, leaving a spacing of 19 bases between them. The germline V gene (reference sequence) specifies SEHNR as CDR1 and FQNEAQ as CDR2. The CDR3 holds 16 amino acids from the cysteine to the phenylalanine. Only the CDR3 DNA stays, 48 bases, in frame from base 1.